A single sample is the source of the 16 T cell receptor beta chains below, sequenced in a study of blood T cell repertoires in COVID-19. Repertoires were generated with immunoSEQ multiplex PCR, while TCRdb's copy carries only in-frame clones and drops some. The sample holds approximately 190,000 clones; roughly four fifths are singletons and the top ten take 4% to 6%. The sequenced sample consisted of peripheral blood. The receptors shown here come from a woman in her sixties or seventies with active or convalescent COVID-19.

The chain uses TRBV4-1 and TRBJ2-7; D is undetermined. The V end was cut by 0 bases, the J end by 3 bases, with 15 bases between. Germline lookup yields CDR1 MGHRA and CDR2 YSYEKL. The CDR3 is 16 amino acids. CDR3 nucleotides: TGCGCCAGCAGCCAAGAATATTCGGCAGACTTCTACGAGCAGTACTTC. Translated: CASSQEYSADFYEQYF.

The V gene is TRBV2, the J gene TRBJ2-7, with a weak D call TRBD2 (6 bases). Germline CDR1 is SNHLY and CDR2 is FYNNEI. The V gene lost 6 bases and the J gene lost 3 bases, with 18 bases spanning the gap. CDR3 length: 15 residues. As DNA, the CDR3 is TGTGCCAGCAGCCGAGGTAGCGGAACTAACTACGAGCAGTACTTC. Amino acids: CASSRGSGTNYEQYF.

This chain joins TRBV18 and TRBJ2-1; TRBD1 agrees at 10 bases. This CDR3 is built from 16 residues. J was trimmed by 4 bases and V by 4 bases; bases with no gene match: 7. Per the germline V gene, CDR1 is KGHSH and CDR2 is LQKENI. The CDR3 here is CASSLLTGGEYNEQFF. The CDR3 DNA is TGTGCCAGCTCACTATTGACAGGGGGCGAGTACAATGAGCAGTTCTTC. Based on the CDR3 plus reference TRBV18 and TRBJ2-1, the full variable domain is NAGVMQNPRHLVRRRGQEARLRCSPMKGHSHVYWYRQLPEEGLKFMVYLQKENIIDESGMPKERFSAEFPKEGPSILRIQQVVRGDSAAYFCASSLLTGGEYNEQFFGPGTRLTVL.

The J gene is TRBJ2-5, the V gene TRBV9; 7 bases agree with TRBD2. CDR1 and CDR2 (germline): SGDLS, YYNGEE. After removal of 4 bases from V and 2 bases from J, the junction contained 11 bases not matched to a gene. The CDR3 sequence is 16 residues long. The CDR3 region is CASSHGRELGQETQYF. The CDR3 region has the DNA TGTGCCAGCAGCCATGGGCGGGAGCTAGGTCAAGAGACCCAGTACTTC.

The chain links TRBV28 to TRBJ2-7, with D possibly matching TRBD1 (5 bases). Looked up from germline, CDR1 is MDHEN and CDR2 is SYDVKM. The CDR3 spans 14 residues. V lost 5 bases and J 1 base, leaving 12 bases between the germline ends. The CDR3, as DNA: TGTGCCAGCAGTGTTCCAGGGTCATCCTACGAGCAGTACTTC. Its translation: CASSVPGSSYEQYF.

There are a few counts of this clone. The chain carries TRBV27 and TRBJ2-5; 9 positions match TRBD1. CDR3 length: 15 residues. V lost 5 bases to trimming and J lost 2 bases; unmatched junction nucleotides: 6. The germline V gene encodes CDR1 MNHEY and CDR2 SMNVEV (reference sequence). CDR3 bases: TGTGCCAGCAGTGTACAGGGGGCGCGACAAGAGACCCAGTACTTC. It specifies CASSVQGARQETQYF.

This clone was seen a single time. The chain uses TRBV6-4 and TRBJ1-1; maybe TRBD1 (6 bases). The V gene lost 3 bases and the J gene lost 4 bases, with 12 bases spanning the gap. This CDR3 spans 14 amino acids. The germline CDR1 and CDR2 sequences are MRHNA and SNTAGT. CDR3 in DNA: TGTGCCAGCAGTGAACATGGACAGAGCACTGAAGCTTTCTTT. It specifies CASSEHGQSTEAFF.

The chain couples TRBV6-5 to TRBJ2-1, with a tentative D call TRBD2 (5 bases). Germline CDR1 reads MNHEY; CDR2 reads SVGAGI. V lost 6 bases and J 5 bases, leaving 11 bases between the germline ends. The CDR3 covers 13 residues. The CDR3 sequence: CASRRPGNNEQFF. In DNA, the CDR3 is TGTGCCAGCAGGCGACCCGGGAACAATGAGCAGTTCTTC.

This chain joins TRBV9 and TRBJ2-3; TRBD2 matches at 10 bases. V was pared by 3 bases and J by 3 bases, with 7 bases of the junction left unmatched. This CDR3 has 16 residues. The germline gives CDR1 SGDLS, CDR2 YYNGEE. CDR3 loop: CASSAEAGGWTDTQYF. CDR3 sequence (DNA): TGTGCCAGCAGCGCAGAAGCGGGAGGGTGGACAGATACGCAGTATTTT.

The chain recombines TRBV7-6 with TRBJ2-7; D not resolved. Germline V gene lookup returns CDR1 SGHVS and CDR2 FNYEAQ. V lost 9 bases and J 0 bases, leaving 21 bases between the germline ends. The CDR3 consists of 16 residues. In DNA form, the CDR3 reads TGTGCCAGTAGGCCAGGCCGCCCTTATAGCTCCTACGAGCAGTACTTC. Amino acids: CASRPGRPYSSYEQYF.

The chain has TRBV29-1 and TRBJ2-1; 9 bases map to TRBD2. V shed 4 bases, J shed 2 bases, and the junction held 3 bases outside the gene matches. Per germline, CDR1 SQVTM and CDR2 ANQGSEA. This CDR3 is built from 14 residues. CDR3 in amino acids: CSVVAGVPYNEQFF. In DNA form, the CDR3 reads TGCAGCGTTGTAGCGGGAGTGCCCTACAATGAGCAGTTCTTC.

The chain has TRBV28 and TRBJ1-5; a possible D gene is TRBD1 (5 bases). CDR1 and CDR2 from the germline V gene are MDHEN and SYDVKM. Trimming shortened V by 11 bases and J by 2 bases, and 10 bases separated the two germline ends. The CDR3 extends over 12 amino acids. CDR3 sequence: CASGVGNQPQHF. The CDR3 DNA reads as TGTGCCTCGGGGGTTGGCAATCAGCCCCAGCATTTT.

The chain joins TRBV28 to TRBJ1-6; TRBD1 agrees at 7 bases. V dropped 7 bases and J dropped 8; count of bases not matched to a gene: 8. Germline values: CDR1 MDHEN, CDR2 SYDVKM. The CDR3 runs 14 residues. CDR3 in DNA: TGTGCCAGCAATATCGGACAGGCACATTCACCCCTCCACTTT. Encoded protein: CASNIGQAHSPLHF.

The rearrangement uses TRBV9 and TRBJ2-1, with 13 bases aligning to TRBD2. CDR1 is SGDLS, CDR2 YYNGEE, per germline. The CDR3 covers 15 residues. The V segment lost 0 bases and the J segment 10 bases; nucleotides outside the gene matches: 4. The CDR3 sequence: CASSVEGLAGLEQFF. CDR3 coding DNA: TGTGCCAGCAGCGTAGAGGGACTAGCGGGATTAGAGCAGTTCTTC.

The chain's CDR3 is CASRRTSGSVVNEQYF. Here the CDR3 DNA reads TGCGCCAGCAGGAGGACTAGCGGGAGCGTGGTAAACGAGCAGTACTTC. This chain connects TRBV5-1 to TRBJ2-7; 13 nucleotides line up with TRBD2. CDR1 and CDR2 from the germline V gene are SGHRS and YFSETQ. The junction had 10 bases not matched to a gene; V was cut back by 5 bases and J by 5 bases. The CDR3 sequence is 16 residues long.

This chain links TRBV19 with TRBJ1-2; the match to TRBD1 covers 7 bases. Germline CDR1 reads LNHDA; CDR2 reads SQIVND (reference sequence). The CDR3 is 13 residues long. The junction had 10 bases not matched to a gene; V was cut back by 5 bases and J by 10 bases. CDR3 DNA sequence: TGTGCCAGTAGTTCCGACAGGGAGCATGCCTACACCTTC. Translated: CASSSDREHAYTF.